The rows below give T cell receptor beta chains drawn from one sample of a study of PD-1 blockade in classical Hodgkin lymphoma. This table comes from immunoSEQ multiplex PCR, and its TCRdb copy is limited to in-frame clones, with some not included. The sample has 9,500 to 10,000 clones; roughly 90% are singletons. The sequenced sample was peripheral blood mononuclear cells (PBMCs), obtained at baseline. The receptors were gathered from a human donor with classical Hodgkin lymphoma. Each CDR3 is given with its conserved first and last residue. Fields, in order: CDR3 DNA, CDR3 protein, clone size, J gene, V gene, D gene. D genes are given only for firm matches. Clone size is given for some rows only: seen once, a few or many times, or a class if the clone is expanded.

cdr3_nt: TGCGCCAGCAGTGATGACGGGAAGAGGGAAAAACTGTTTTTT; cdr3_aa: CASSDDGKREKLFF; clone_size: -; j_call: TRBJ1-4; v_call: TRBV10-2; d_call: -
cdr3_nt: TGTGCTAGTGGACCTCAGACTAGCGGAGACTACATTGAGCAGTTCTTC; cdr3_aa: CASGPQTSGDYIEQFF; clone_size: -; j_call: TRBJ2-1; v_call: TRBV12-5; d_call: TRBD2
cdr3_nt: TGTGCCAGCAGTTACTCGGGGCTAGCGGGAGGCTACGAGCAGTACTTC; cdr3_aa: CASSYSGLAGGYEQYF; clone_size: -; j_call: TRBJ2-7; v_call: TRBV6-5; d_call: TRBD2
cdr3_nt: TGTGCCAGCAGCTTGGTGAGGAACACTGAAGCTTTCTTT; cdr3_aa: CASSLVRNTEAFF; clone_size: -; j_call: TRBJ1-1; v_call: TRBV5-4; d_call: -
cdr3_nt: TGCAGCGTTGAGCTGACAGGCGGGGGTAACACTGAAGCTTTCTTT; cdr3_aa: CSVELTGGGNTEAFF; clone_size: -; j_call: TRBJ1-1; v_call: TRBV29-1; d_call: -
cdr3_nt: TGTGCCTGGATCGCCCGCGGCAGGGAATCTTATTCACCCCTCCACTTT; cdr3_aa: CAWIARGRESYSPLHF; clone_size: -; j_call: TRBJ1-6; v_call: TRBV30; d_call: -
cdr3_nt: TGTGCCAGCACCCGGATGGACCCGAACACTGAAGCTTTCTTT; cdr3_aa: CASTRMDPNTEAFF; clone_size: -; j_call: TRBJ1-1; v_call: TRBV5-5; d_call: -
cdr3_nt: TGCAGCGTTGCCGATCAGCTCAAATCCTACGAGCAGTACTTC; cdr3_aa: CSVADQLKSYEQYF; clone_size: -; j_call: TRBJ2-7; v_call: TRBV29-1; d_call: -
cdr3_nt: TGTGCCAGCGGGGGGCGGACTAATGAAAAACTGTTTTTT; cdr3_aa: CASGGRTNEKLFF; clone_size: -; j_call: TRBJ1-4; v_call: TRBV28; d_call: -
cdr3_nt: TGTGCCAGCTCACCAGGTGTGGGCAATCAGCCCCAGCATTTT; cdr3_aa: CASSPGVGNQPQHF; clone_size: -; j_call: TRBJ1-5; v_call: TRBV18; d_call: -
cdr3_nt: TGTGCCAGCAGCGGACCAGGGGTTAGTAACACTGAAGCTTTCTTT; cdr3_aa: CASSGPGVSNTEAFF; clone_size: -; j_call: TRBJ1-1; v_call: TRBV9; d_call: -
cdr3_nt: TGTGCCATCAGGGGACGAACCACCGGGGAGCTGTTTTTT; cdr3_aa: CAIRGRTTGELFF; clone_size: -; j_call: TRBJ2-2; v_call: TRBV10-3; d_call: -
cdr3_nt: TGTGCCAGTAGTATAGACCCCGGGACAGTTTATGGCTACACCTTC; cdr3_aa: CASSIDPGTVYGYTF; clone_size: -; j_call: TRBJ1-2; v_call: TRBV19; d_call: TRBD1
cdr3_nt: TGTGCCAGCAGCTTACTAGCGAGTAACTACAATGAGCAGTTCTTC; cdr3_aa: CASSLLASNYNEQFF; clone_size: -; j_call: TRBJ2-1; v_call: TRBV6-6; d_call: TRBD2
cdr3_nt: TGTGCCAGCAGTTTACTAGCGGCTACCTACAATGAGCAGTTCTTC; cdr3_aa: CASSLLAATYNEQFF; clone_size: -; j_call: TRBJ2-1; v_call: TRBV5-4; d_call: TRBD2
cdr3_nt: TGTGCCAGCAGTGAGACAGGTGGGGCGGGGGAGCAGTACTTC; cdr3_aa: CASSETGGAGEQYF; clone_size: -; j_call: TRBJ2-7; v_call: TRBV25-1; d_call: -
cdr3_nt: TGCGCCAGCACCTCCTTGACCCTGAGTTTTATTTGCTCCTATAATTCACCCCTCCACTTT; cdr3_aa: CASTSLTLSFICSYNSPLHF; clone_size: -; j_call: TRBJ1-6; v_call: TRBV10-1; d_call: -
cdr3_nt: TGTGCCAGCAGGTGGACTAGGGGGACCGGGGAGCTGTTTTTT; cdr3_aa: CASRWTRGTGELFF; clone_size: once; j_call: TRBJ2-2; v_call: TRBV2; d_call: -
cdr3_nt: TGTGCCACCAGCAGAGATTCGGAAGGGAGCTCCTACAATGAGCAGTTCTTC; cdr3_aa: CATSRDSEGSSYNEQFF; clone_size: -; j_call: TRBJ2-1; v_call: TRBV15; d_call: -
cdr3_nt: TGCAGTGCTACGAGTCAGGAAGCTTTCTTT; cdr3_aa: CSATSQEAFF; clone_size: few; j_call: TRBJ1-1; v_call: TRBV20-1; d_call: -
cdr3_nt: TGCGCCAGCAGCTCCGACACCAGCACAGATACGCAGTATTTT; cdr3_aa: CASSSDTSTDTQYF; clone_size: -; j_call: TRBJ2-3; v_call: TRBV5-1; d_call: -
cdr3_nt: TGTGCCAGCAGTGAAGGCGGAAACTATGGCTACACCTTC; cdr3_aa: CASSEGGNYGYTF; clone_size: -; j_call: TRBJ1-2; v_call: TRBV25-1; d_call: -
cdr3_nt: TGTGCCAGTACCCCCCACAGACTAAGAGAAAAACTGTTTTTT; cdr3_aa: CASTPHRLREKLFF; clone_size: -; j_call: TRBJ1-4; v_call: TRBV19; d_call: -
cdr3_nt: TGCGCCAGCAGAACGGATTCGTTGAACACCGGGGAGCTGTTTTTT; cdr3_aa: CASRTDSLNTGELFF; clone_size: -; j_call: TRBJ2-2; v_call: TRBV10-2; d_call: -
cdr3_nt: TGTGCCAGTAGTATAAACGGGGGAGGGTGGGATGAGCAGTTCTTC; cdr3_aa: CASSINGGGWDEQFF; clone_size: -; j_call: TRBJ2-1; v_call: TRBV19; d_call: TRBD2
cdr3_nt: TGCGCCAGCAGCCAAGCCCCGAGGGCTCAGGGGCGCGGCTACACCTTC; cdr3_aa: CASSQAPRAQGRGYTF; clone_size: -; j_call: TRBJ1-2; v_call: TRBV4-1; d_call: -
cdr3_nt: TGTGCCTGGAGGGGGAACGGGCCAATAAGAAATTCACCCCTCCACTTT; cdr3_aa: CAWRGNGPIRNSPLHF; clone_size: -; j_call: TRBJ1-6; v_call: TRBV30; d_call: -
cdr3_nt: TGTGCCAGCAGTTTTCTACGAGCAGGAAGAACAGATACGCAGTATTTT; cdr3_aa: CASSFLRAGRTDTQYF; clone_size: -; j_call: TRBJ2-3; v_call: TRBV27; d_call: -